Following are 5 T cell receptor beta chains from one sample sequenced in a study of T cell repertoires in aging, cancer and after chemotherapy. Rearranged V-D-J TRB sequences were amplified with a mixed TRB-A/B primer pool. TCRdb reanalysed the multiplex PCR reads using MiXCR and keeps one entry per CDR3 protein. The data hold about 2,100 distinct CDR3 sequences, with less than 20% observed a single time. Amplification of TCR beta used genomic DNA extracted from peripheral blood. The source material was blood. Every receptor here comes from a human donor with a solid tumor.

Sample share makes this clonotype large. V usage is TRBV5-4 and J usage is TRBJ2-3; 8 positions agree with TRBD2. The CDR3 consists of 15 residues. CDR1 is SGHNT, CDR2 YYREEE, per germline (reference sequence). Trimming at V came to 2 bases and at J to 0 bases, leaving 2 bases not matched to a gene. CDR3 bases: TGTGCCAGCAGCTTTGCTAGCGGGAGCACAGATACGCAGTATTTT. Protein: CASSFASGSTDTQYF.

V usage is TRBV13 and J usage is TRBJ2-3; D remains unclear. Deletions cut 6 bases from V and 0 bases from J, with 10 bases between. The CDR3 is 14 residues long. Germline values: CDR1 PRHDT, CDR2 FYEKMQ (reference sequence). The CDR3 here is CASSAALSTDTQYF. The CDR3 coding sequence is TGTGCCAGCAGTGCAGCGTTAAGCACAGATACGCAGTATTTT. Filled out from reference TRBV13 and TRBJ2-3, the complete variable domain reads AAGVIQSPRHLIKEKRETATLKCYPIPRHDTVYWYQQGPGQDPQFLISFYEKMQSDKGSIPDRFSAQQFSDYHSELNMSSLELGDSALYFCASSAALSTDTQYFGPGTRLTVL.

The V and J genes are TRBV2 and TRBJ1-3; D is ambiguous. The CDR3 runs 13 residues. Germline CDR1 SNHLY, CDR2 FYNNEI. Between the trimmed V and J ends, which lost 6 bases and 6 bases, there was a span of 12 bases. CDR3 sequence reads: CASSVVRENTIYF. The CDR3 DNA reads as TGTGCCAGCAGCGTCGTGCGAGAAAACACCATATATTTT.

The rearrangement uses TRBV7-9 and TRBJ2-1, with 8 bases identical to TRBD2. The CDR3 extends over 13 amino acids. CDR1 SEHNR and CDR2 FQNEAQ come from the germline V gene (reference sequence). The V segment lost 9 bases and the J segment 4 bases; nucleotides outside the gene matches: 5. Here the CDR3 reads CARSREGYNEQFF. The CDR3 nucleotides read TGTGCCAGATCCCGGGAGGGTTACAATGAGCAGTTCTTC.

This clonotype is deemed medium-sized. The chain recombines TRBV20-1 with TRBJ1-5; 8 bases match TRBD1. The junction had 12 bases not matched to a gene; V was cut back by 5 bases and J by 0 bases. CDR1 is DFQATT, CDR2 SNEGSKA, per germline (reference sequence). The CDR3 has 17 amino acids. DNA for the CDR3: TGCAGTGCTGCCGGGACAGGAGCCATCTATAGCAATCAGCCCCAGCATTTT. It specifies CSAAGTGAIYSNQPQHF.